The rows below give T cell receptor beta chains drawn from one sample of a study of blood T cell repertoires in COVID-19. Sequencing used immunoSEQ multiplex PCR; TCRdb keeps in-frame clones, though not all of them. Among about 91,000 clones listed, approximately 90% were seen once. The sample consisted of peripheral blood. The origin of the receptors is an elderly woman with active COVID-19. Both conserved end residues are part of each CDR3. The D gene is left open where the match is weak. Some rows mark clone size as missing; the rest say once, few, many or name a class of expanded clone.

len | j_gene | v_gene | abundance | d_gene | CDR3nt | CDR3aa
13 | TRBJ2-7 | TRBV27 | few | . | TGTGCCAGCAGTTTATCCCAGGGGAGCGAGCAGTACTTC | CASSLSQGSEQYF
13 | TRBJ2-1 | TRBV5-4 | . | . | TGTGCCAGCAGCTTGTTCACCTACAATGAGCAGTTCTTC | CASSLFTYNEQFF
12 | TRBJ2-7 | TRBV12-3/TRBV12-4 | . | TRBD1 | TGTGCCAGCAAATCGACAGGGGCAGTGCAGTACTTC | CASKSTGAVQYF
15 | TRBJ2-7 | TRBV7-6 | . | . | TGTGCCAGCAGCTTAGACGGGAGTGTCTCTAACGAGCAGTACTTC | CASSLDGSVSNEQYF
15 | TRBJ2-1 | TRBV27 | . | TRBD2 | TGTGCCAGTTCAATAGGACTAGCGAGAGGGAAAGAGCAGTTCTTC | CASSIGLARGKEQFF
17 | TRBJ2-4 | TRBV4-3 | . | TRBD2 | TGCGCCAGCAGCCAAGGTTTAACTAGCGTATCAAAAAACATTCAGTACTTC | CASSQGLTSVSKNIQYF
15 | TRBJ1-3 | TRBV27 | . | . | TGTGCCAGCAGTTTGCAGGGATCAGGTGGAAACACCATATATTTT | CASSLQGSGGNTIYF
15 | TRBJ2-1 | TRBV24-1 | . | TRBD1 | TGTGCCACCAGTGATTTTGGGGACAGGGACAATGAGCAGTTCTTC | CATSDFGDRDNEQFF
14 | TRBJ2-7 | TRBV27 | . | . | TGTGCCAGCAGTTTAACCAGAGGGGGTTACGAGCAGTACTTC | CASSLTRGGYEQYF
18 | TRBJ1-3 | TRBV11-2 | . | . | TGTGCCAGCAGCTTCCTTAGCCGGGGGTACGACTCTGGAAACACCATATATTTT | CASSFLSRGYDSGNTIYF
13 | TRBJ2-1 | TRBV7-3 | . | . | TGTGCCAGCAGCTTTCAGGGCTACAATGAGCAGTTCTTC | CASSFQGYNEQFF
16 | TRBJ2-3 | TRBV27 | . | TRBD2 | TGTGCCAGCAGTTTTGGACTAGCGGGAGCGGCAGATACGCAGTATTTT | CASSFGLAGAADTQYF
13 | TRBJ2-4 | TRBV29-1 | . | TRBD2 | TGCAGCGCAGCGGGGGAAACAGGGATCATTCAGTACTTC | CSAAGETGIIQYF
15 | TRBJ2-4 | TRBV4-1 | . | TRBD2 | TGCGCCAGCAGCCTAATCGGGAGGTTAGGGAACATTCAGTACTTC | CASSLIGRLGNIQYF
16 | TRBJ2-5 | TRBV6-5 | . | TRBD1 | TGTGCCAGCAGTTACACCGGGACAGGGGCCCAAGAGACCCAGTACTTC | CASSYTGTGAQETQYF
16 | TRBJ1-6 | TRBV30 | . | TRBD1 | TGTGCCTGGAGAGATAACAGGGGGCCTTATAATTCACCCCTCCACTTT | CAWRDNRGPYNSPLHF
14 | TRBJ1-1 | TRBV5-1 | . | . | TGCGCCAGCAGCTTGTCCGTCGCCCGCGGTGAAGCTTTCTTT | CASSLSVARGEAFF
14 | TRBJ2-7 | TRBV28 | . | . | TGTGCCAGCAGTTTAGGACTCGGATCCTACGAGCAGTACTTC | CASSLGLGSYEQYF
14 | TRBJ2-2 | TRBV2 | . | TRBD2 | TGTGCCAGCAGCGGGGACGGGGGGACCGGGGAGCTGTTTTTT | CASSGDGGTGELFF
15 | TRBJ2-7 | TRBV7-2 | . | TRBD2 | TGTGCCAGCAGCTTTACTAGCGGGAGAGTAGGCGAGCAGTACTTC | CASSFTSGRVGEQYF
15 | TRBJ2-7 | TRBV4-3 | . | TRBD2 | TGCGCCAGCAGCCAAGAGGCTAGCGGGACGTACGAGCAGTACTTC | CASSQEASGTYEQYF
16 | TRBJ2-1 | TRBV11-1 | . | TRBD2 | TGTGCCAGCAGCGCTCCCGGGACTAGCGGGAATGATGAGCAGTTCTTC | CASSAPGTSGNDEQFF
14 | TRBJ1-5 | TRBV5-1 | . | . | TGCGCCAGCAGCCCGGAAGGAGGCAATCAGCCCCAGCATTTT | CASSPEGGNQPQHF
15 | TRBJ2-2 | TRBV21-1 | . | . | TGTGCCAGCAGCAATTTAGCGGGCGAGACCGGGGAGCTGTTTTTT | CASSNLAGETGELFF
15 | TRBJ1-5 | TRBV12-5 | . | . | TGTGCTAGTGCCCCAGGGGCAGGGCTCAATCAGCCCCAGCATTTT | CASAPGAGLNQPQHF
12 | TRBJ1-5 | TRBV28 | . | TRBD1 | TGTGCGACAGGGGAGAACAATCAGCCCCAGCATTTT | CATGENNQPQHF
15 | TRBJ1-2 | TRBV19 | once | TRBD1 | TGTGCCAGTAGTTCTACAGGGGCGACAATCTATGGCTACACCTTC | CASSSTGATIYGYTF
15 | TRBJ2-6 | TRBV2 | . | . | TGTGCCACCAAGGAGGTTCCCTCTGGGGCCAACGTCCTGACTTTC | CATKEVPSGANVLTF